Described below is a single TCR beta chain sequence and its context. Its antigen remains unidentified. The CDR3 has 16 residues. Looked up from germline, CDR1 is SGHDN and CDR2 is FVKESK. The V segment lost 3 bases and the J segment 7 bases; nucleotides outside the gene matches: 10. This sample is drawn from a study of identifying expanded T cells in peripheral blood. Overall study findings and caveats: Technical replicates showed roughly 1.2 changed clones; about two weeks approximately 15; four weeks 19.

The repertoire was sequenced with immunoSEQ multiplex PCR; TCRdb's copy has only in-frame clones and lacks some. The sample has more than 45,000 clones; over 75% are singletons. Healthy donors had no documented immune events, such as infections, while sampled. The sequencing input was blood. The clonotype originates from a person between 18 and 75 years old in good health. The chain uses TRBV14 and TRBJ2-1; 9 positions match TRBD2. The CDR3 DNA is TGTGCCAGCAGCCACCTGATAGCGGGAGTCAGGAATGAGCAGTTCTTC. It yields the protein CASSHLIAGVRNEQFF.